This entry features one T cell receptor beta chain sequence. This entry is derived from a study of regulatory T cells in long-lasting Graves disease. Through Arm-PCR of CDR3 regions and iRepertoire HTBI primers, TCR beta libraries were built. TCRdb itself ran the multiplex PCR reads through MiXCR, one entry per CDR3 protein. The sample carries hundreds of thousands of distinct CDR3 sequences, 15% to 20% recorded once. The V gene lost 5 bases and the J gene lost 2 bases, with 13 bases spanning the gap. From germline, CDR1 is DFQATT and CDR2 SNEGSKA (reference sequence). CDR3 length: 15 residues. Time point given: newly diagnosed GD, antithyroid drugs for less than 3 months. RNA isolated from PBMCs was used to make the TCR library. Another study also made use of these data, one on T cells in Graves' hyperthyroidism and ophthalmopathy.

Material: peripheral blood mononuclear cells (PBMCs), obtained at new diagnosis, from a patient treated with antithyroid drugs. The chain uses TRBV20-1 and TRBJ1-6; D is perhaps TRBD1 (6 bases). The receptor comes from a woman aged 35 to 59 with Graves disease. DNA for the CDR3: TGCAGTGCTCGCCGACAGGACACCTATAATTCACCCCTCCACTTT. It codes for CSARRQDTYNSPLHF.